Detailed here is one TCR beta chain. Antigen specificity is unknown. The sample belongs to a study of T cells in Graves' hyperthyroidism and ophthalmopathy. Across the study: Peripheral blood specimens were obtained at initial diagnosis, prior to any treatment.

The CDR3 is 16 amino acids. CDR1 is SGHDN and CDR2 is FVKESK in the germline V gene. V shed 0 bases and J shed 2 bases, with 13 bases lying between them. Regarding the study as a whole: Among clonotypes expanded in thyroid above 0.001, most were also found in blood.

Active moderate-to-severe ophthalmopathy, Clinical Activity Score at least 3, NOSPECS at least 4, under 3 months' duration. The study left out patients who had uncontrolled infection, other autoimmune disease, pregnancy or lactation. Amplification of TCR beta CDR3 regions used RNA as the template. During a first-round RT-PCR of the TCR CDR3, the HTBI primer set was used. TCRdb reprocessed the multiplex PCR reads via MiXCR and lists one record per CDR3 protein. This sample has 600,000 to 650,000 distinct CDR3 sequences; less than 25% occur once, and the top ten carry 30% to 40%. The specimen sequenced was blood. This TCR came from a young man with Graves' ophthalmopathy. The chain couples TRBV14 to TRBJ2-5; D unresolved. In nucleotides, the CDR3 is TGTGCCAGCAGCCAAGAATTAATTGGTTTACAAGAGACCCAGTACTTC. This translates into CASSQELIGLQETQYF.